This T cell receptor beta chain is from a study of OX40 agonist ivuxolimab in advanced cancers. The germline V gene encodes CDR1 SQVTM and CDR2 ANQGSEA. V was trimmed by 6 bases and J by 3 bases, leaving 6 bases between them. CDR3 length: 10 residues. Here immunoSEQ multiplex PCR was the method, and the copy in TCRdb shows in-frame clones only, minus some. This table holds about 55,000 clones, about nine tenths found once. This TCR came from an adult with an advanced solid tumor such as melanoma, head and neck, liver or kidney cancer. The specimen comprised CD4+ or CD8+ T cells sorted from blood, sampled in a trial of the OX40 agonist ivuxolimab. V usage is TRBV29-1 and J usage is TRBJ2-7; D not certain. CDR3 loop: CSVQNYEQYF. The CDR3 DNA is TGCAGCGTCCAAAACTACGAGCAGTACTTC.